These 30 T cell receptor beta chains originate from one sample sequenced in a study of blood T cells in healthy people across ages. Then a second PCR, running roughly 7 to 11 cycles, was carried out with a sample-barcoded 5' primer and a J-beta primer mix. From the 5' RACE reads, TCRdb called clonotypes with MiXCR, one entry per CDR3 protein. Of nearly 1 million distinct CDR3 sequences in the sample, roughly 51% are singletons; the top ten hold 20% to 25%. The material sequenced was blood. All receptors come from a woman aged 55 to 70 in good health.

With regard to this clonotype: The junction shows a germline mismatch at one end, possibly a read error. This chain connects TRBV6-2 or TRBV6-3 to TRBJ2-4; the match to TRBD1 covers 8 bases. With the DNA end fitting TRBJ2-7 better, the J assignment may be wrong. Germline CDR1 reads MNHEY; CDR2 reads SVGEGT. There are 15 residues in the CDR3. CDR3 amino acids: CTSSATGTGAYEQYF. The CDR3 DNA is TGTACCAGCAGTGCAACCGGGACAGGAGCCTACGAGCAGTACTTC.

The chain combines TRBV10-3 with TRBJ2-6; no clear D. V was trimmed by 2 bases and J by 1 base, leaving 6 bases between them. The CDR3 totals 15 residues. Germline loops: CDR1 ENHRY, CDR2 SYGVKD. DNA of the CDR3: TGTGCCATCAGTGAGGAAGAATCTGGGGCCAACGTCCTGACTTTC. Translating it yields CAISEEESGANVLTF.

This clonotype was seen more than once but under ten times. This chain uses TRBV27 with TRBJ2-7; perhaps TRBD1 as D (5 bases). V was clipped by 4 bases and J by 3 bases, with 13 bases between them. The CDR3 length is 14 residues. The germline V gene encodes CDR1 MNHEY and CDR2 SMNVEV (reference sequence). The CDR3 sequence: CASSSQQEFYEQYF. For the CDR3, the DNA is TGTGCCAGCAGTTCCCAACAGGAATTCTACGAGCAGTACTTC.

The rearrangement uses TRBV30 and TRBJ1-3; no clear D gene. The germline gives CDR1 GTSNPN, CDR2 SVGIG (reference sequence). Between the trimmed V and J ends, which lost 0 bases and 0 bases, there was a span of 15 bases. The CDR3 runs to 17 residues. The CDR3 DNA is TGTGCCTGGAGTGTGCGGATTGGCGGCCGCTCTGGAAACACCATATATTTT. Its protein product is CAWSVRIGGRSGNTIYF.

This CDR3 is CASSLGTDPGFQYF. In DNA, the CDR3 is TGTGCCAGCAGCTTAGGGACTGATCCCGGGTTTCAGTACTTC. V usage is TRBV7-6 and J usage is TRBJ2-7, with D maybe TRBD2 (5 bases). From germline, CDR1 is SGHVS and CDR2 FNYEAQ. V was shortened by 1 base and J by 10 bases, with 17 bases between the two germline ends. The CDR3 has 14 amino acids.

The table lists this clonotype with many counts. The V gene is TRBV7-8, the J gene TRBJ2-6; the D is unclear. From germline, CDR1 is SGHVS and CDR2 FQNEAQ. Trimming took 6 bases from V and 2 from J, leaving 8 bases between them. CDR3 length: 14 amino acids. The DNA of the CDR3 is TGTGCCAGCAGTCGTAGCACTGGGGCCAACGTCCTGACTTTC. Translation gives CASSRSTGANVLTF.

The rearrangement uses TRBV6-6 and TRBJ2-3, with 9 bases fitting TRBD2. The germline V gene encodes CDR1 MNHNY and CDR2 SVGAGI (reference sequence). This CDR3 is 13 amino acids long. Losses at the gene ends were 0 bases for V and 12 bases for J; bases not matched to a gene: 4. CDR3 loop: CASSYSNSGSQYF. CDR3 nucleotide sequence: TGTGCCAGCAGTTACTCGAATAGCGGGAGTCAGTATTTT.

The sample holds a few counts of this clonotype. This chain joins TRBV9 and TRBJ2-1; D gene ambiguous. This CDR3 comprises 12 residues. The germline V and J ends were trimmed by 0 bases and 8 bases, with 6 bases remaining between them. Looked up from germline, CDR1 is SGDLS and CDR2 is YYNGEE. CDR3 amino acids: CASSVVDYEQFF. The CDR3 DNA sequence: TGTGCCAGCAGCGTAGTTGACTATGAGCAGTTCTTC.

V and J are TRBV5-1 and TRBJ2-6; no clear D. CDR3 length equals 20 residues. Trimming took off 4 bases at V and 3 bases at J, with 26 bases between the two ends. Germline lookup yields CDR1 SGHRS and CDR2 YFSETQ. The CDR3 protein is CASSHPPHVRAGFGANVLTF. In DNA form, the CDR3 reads TGCGCCAGCAGCCACCCTCCTCACGTCCGGGCTGGTTTTGGGGCCAACGTCCTGACTTTC.

V is TRBV30 and J is TRBJ1-5; no reliable D call. V was cut by 5 bases and J by 3 bases, with 5 bases left in between. The CDR3 is 11 residues long. Germline V gene lookup returns CDR1 GTSNPN and CDR2 SVGIG (reference sequence). The CDR3 is CAWGINQPQHF. The CDR3 DNA is TGTGCCTGGGGAATCAATCAGCCCCAGCATTTT.

This clonotype has just a few counts. This may stem from a read error, because a much larger clone lies one nucleotide away. The chain recombines TRBV20-1 with TRBJ2-7; D is ambiguous. V was shortened by 3 bases and J by 7 bases, with 19 bases between the two germline ends. CDR1 is DFQATT, CDR2 SNEGSKA, per germline (reference sequence). The CDR3 contains 14 residues. The CDR3 bases are TGCAGTGCTAGGACCGGTGAGACAAGAAATGAGCAGTACTTC. Amino acids: CSARTGETRNEQYF.

The sample holds one count of this clonotype. This rearrangement joins TRBV6-2 or TRBV6-3 to TRBJ1-2; 8 bases fit TRBD1. This CDR3 comprises 15 residues. V was pared by 2 bases and J by 5 bases, with 7 bases of the junction left unmatched. Germline values: CDR1 MNHEY, CDR2 SVGEGT. CDR3: CASSYRSGGGYGYTF. CDR3 coding DNA: TGTGCCAGCAGTTACCGGTCAGGGGGCGGGTATGGCTACACCTTC.

This CDR3 is CASSPYGQETQYF. The CDR3 nucleotides are TGCGCCAGCAGCCCATATGGCCAAGAGACCCAGTACTTC. V is TRBV4-1 and J is TRBJ2-7, with unresolved D. TRBJ2-5 matches the DNA end more closely, so the J call is doubtful. From germline, CDR1 is MGHRA and CDR2 YSYEKL. The CDR3 length is 13 residues.

The V call is TRBV18, the J call TRBJ1-4; 8 positions agree with TRBD1. This CDR3 is 13 amino acids long. Trimming removed 5 bases from V and 6 bases from J; junction bases left unmatched: 2. CDR1 and CDR2 (germline): KGHSH, LQKENI. DNA of the CDR3: TGTGCCAGCTCAGGACAGGGAGATGAAAAACTGTTTTTT. Residues: CASSGQGDEKLFF.

This clonotype was recorded a few times. The chain is built from TRBV4-3 and TRBJ2-6, with D perhaps TRBD1 (7 bases). CDR1 LGHNA and CDR2 YSLEER come from the germline V gene. Trimming took 3 bases from V and 3 from J, leaving 12 bases between them. The CDR3 sequence is 16 residues long. CDR3 nucleotide sequence: TGCGCCAGCAGCCACCTTCAGGGGGGTGGGGCCAACGTCCTGACTTTC. Translation gives CASSHLQGGGANVLTF.

The table lists this clonotype with a few counts. The chain combines TRBV11-2 with TRBJ2-4; a weak D match, TRBD1 (5 bases). The V gene lost 4 bases and the J gene lost 3 bases, with 13 bases spanning the gap. CDR3 length equals 15 residues. In germline, CDR1 is SGHAT, CDR2 FQNNGV. The CDR3 DNA reads as TGTGCCAGCAGCTCAATTAGGACATACAAAAACATTCAGTACTTC. Translated, it gives CASSSIRTYKNIQYF. Filled out from reference TRBV11-2 and TRBJ2-4, the complete variable domain reads EAGVAQSPRYKIIEKRQSVAFWCNPISGHATLYWYQQILGQGPKLLIQFQNNGVVDDSQLPKDRFSAERLKGVDSTLKIQPAKLEDSAVYLCASSSIRTYKNIQYFGAGTRLSVL.

This clonotype appeared a single time. CDR3 nucleotide sequence: TGTGCCAGCAGCCGCTCTGCAGGTGACTGGGTCAATGAGCAGTACTTC. Amino acids: CASSRSAGDWVNEQYF. The chain couples TRBV7-2 to TRBJ2-1; no firm D call. The J call may be faulty, since TRBJ2-7 better matches the DNA end. Germline V gene lookup returns CDR1 SGHTA and CDR2 FQGNSA. The CDR3 has 16 amino acids.

This clonotype has more than one count but fewer than ten. In DNA, the CDR3 is TGTGCCAGCGGGGGGTGGAGGGCTAACAAAAACATTCAGTACTTC. Translated: CASGGWRANKNIQYF. V is TRBV28 and J is TRBJ2-4; possibly TRBD2 for D (6 bases). Germline V lookup: CDR1 MDHEN, CDR2 SYDVKM. Between the trimmed V and J ends, which lost 8 bases and 3 bases, there was a span of 17 bases. This CDR3 comprises 15 residues. The entire variable domain, with the rest obtained from reference TRBV28 and TRBJ2-4, is as follows: DVKVTQSSRYLVKRTGEKVFLECVQDMDHENMFWYRQDPGLGLRLIYFSYDVKMKEKGDIPEGYSVSREKKERFSLILESASTNQTSMYLCASGGWRANKNIQYFGAGTRLSVL.

This clonotype was seen a few times. The chain links TRBV3-1 to TRBJ2-4; D might be TRBD2 (6 bases). TRBJ2-7 explains the end of the DNA better; the J call may be wrong. The CDR3 consists of 14 residues. Germline lookup yields CDR1 LGHDT and CDR2 YNNKEL (reference sequence). CDR3 nucleotides: TGTGCCAGCAGCCGCGAATGGAGGGTTCGCGAGCAGTACTTC. This gives the protein CASSREWRVREQYF.

This clonotype was counted ten times or more. The chain links TRBV30 to TRBJ1-2, with 9 bases matching TRBD1. The junction had 3 bases not matched to a gene; V was cut back by 1 base and J by 3 bases. CDR1 and CDR2 from the germline V gene are GTSNPN and SVGIG (reference sequence). The CDR3 consists of 14 residues. CDR3 residues: CAWSGTGDDYGYTF. CDR3 DNA sequence: TGTGCCTGGAGTGGGACAGGGGATGACTATGGCTACACCTTC. The complete variable domain, with remaining parts taken from reference TRBV30 and TRBJ1-2, reads SQTIHQWPATLVQPVGSPLSLECTVEGTSNPNLYWYRQAAGRGLQLLFYSVGIGQISSEVPQNLSASRPQDRQFILSSKKLLLSDSGFYLCAWSGTGDDYGYTFGSGTRLTVV.

The chain links TRBV20-1 to TRBJ2-1, with 7 bases fitting TRBD2. Trimming at V came to 0 bases and at J to 5 bases, leaving 16 bases not matched to a gene. The CDR3 consists of 18 residues. The germline V gene encodes CDR1 DFQATT and CDR2 SNEGSKA (reference sequence). The CDR3 region has the DNA TGCAGTGCTAGAGATACTCGCCAGTGGGGGGGGTGGGACAATGAGCAGTTCTTC. This codes for CSARDTRQWGGWDNEQFF.

The chain carries TRBV6-6 and TRBJ1-5, with D unclear. Germline V CDR1 and CDR2: MNHNY, SVGAGI (reference sequence). The CDR3 is 14 residues long. Trimming left V 6 bases short and J 4 bases short, with 13 bases between. The CDR3 coding sequence is TGTGCCAGCAGCGACAAATCGGGAAATCAGCCCCAGCATTTT. Amino acids: CASSDKSGNQPQHF.

The chain combines TRBV15 with TRBJ2-1; D gene unclear. The CDR3 covers 14 residues. V lost 1 base, J lost 6 bases, and 10 bases lay in between. Germline CDR1 reads LNHNV; CDR2 reads YYDKDF (reference sequence). Here the CDR3 reads CATSRGARSNEQFF. The CDR3 DNA reads TGTGCCACCAGCAGAGGGGCGCGGAGCAATGAGCAGTTCTTC. The full variable domain, rest sourced from reference TRBV15 and TRBJ2-1, is DAMVIQNPRYQVTQFGKPVTLSCSQTLNHNVMYWYQQKSSQAPKLLFHYYDKDFNNEADTPDNFQSRRPNTSFCFLDIRSPGLGDTAMYLCATSRGARSNEQFFGPGTRLTVL.

The CDR3 spells CASSLGQAKGGTEAFF. Written as DNA, the CDR3 is TGTGCCAGCAGCTTAGGACAGGCCAAGGGGGGGACTGAAGCTTTCTTT. The chain is built from TRBV5-6 and TRBJ1-1, with TRBD1 matching over 7 bases. The CDR3 length is 16 residues. Germline CDR1 is SGHDT and CDR2 is YYEEEE. V trimming: 2 bases; J trimming: 5 bases; junction bases outside the gene matches: 12.

This clonotype has a handful of counts. V and J are TRBV27 and TRBJ1-6; weak D call: TRBD1 (5 bases). Trimming removed 8 bases from V and 10 bases from J, with 21 bases in between. CDR3 length equals 15 residues. Germline lookup yields CDR1 MNHEY and CDR2 SMNVEV (reference sequence). The CDR3 DNA reads as TGTGCCAGCGGCGGACTGAACCGGGGGGGATCACCCCTCCACTTT. Translating it yields CASGGLNRGGSPLHF.

This clonotype was seen only a few times. V and J are TRBV27 and TRBJ2-2; D unresolved. Trimming shortened V by 2 bases and J by 5 bases, and 6 bases separated the two germline ends. This CDR3 comprises 13 residues. Germline CDR1 reads MNHEY; CDR2 reads SMNVEV (reference sequence). CDR3 nucleotides: TGTGCCAGCAGTTTAGGCAGAACCGGGGAGCTGTTTTTT. Translated: CASSLGRTGELFF.

This chain joins TRBV12-3 or TRBV12-4 and TRBJ2-7; either TRBD1 or TRBD2 may fit D (5 bases each). This CDR3 contains 15 residues. V was pared by 9 bases and J by 6 bases, with 24 bases between. The CDR3 DNA sequence: TGTGCCAGTCTACGCTTCGGGGACCAGACCCGCGAGCAGTACTTC. Translating it yields CASLRFGDQTREQYF.

About this clonotype itself: At one end the junction does not follow the germline gene, possibly because of a read error. This sequence joins TRBV29-1 and TRBJ2-5; no clear D gene. CDR3 length: 13 residues. The germline gives CDR1 SQVTM, CDR2 ANQGSEA. The chain's CDR3 is CSVFRNGQATQYF. The DNA for the CDR3 is TGCAGCGTGTTCCGAAACGGCCAAGCGACCCAGTACTTC.

This chain links TRBV24-1 with TRBJ2-3, with a tentative D call TRBD2 (6 bases). V was shortened by 1 base and J by 1 base, with 11 bases between the two germline ends. This CDR3 comprises 16 residues. Germline CDR1 reads KGHDR; CDR2 reads SFDVKD. CDR3 coding DNA: TGTGCCACCAGTGATTTAAGGAGGGGAGGCACAGATACGCAGTATTTT. Protein product: CATSDLRRGGTDTQYF.

A remark on this clonotype: One end of the junction fails to match germline, which may point to a read error. This chain connects TRBV4-1 to TRBJ2-6; a weak D match, TRBD2 (5 bases). The CDR3 totals 17 residues. CDR1 is MGHRA, CDR2 YSYEKL, per germline. DNA for the CDR3: TGCGCCAGCAGCCAGAACACGAGGGTCTCTGGAGCCAACGTCCTGACTTTC. Translated: CASSQNTRVSGANVLTF.